This T cell receptor beta chain comes out of a study of Tregs in tolerant kidney transplant recipients. Concerning this clone: Its antigen is undetermined.

Study-wide results and caveats: Changing PCR primers prevented nucleotide comparison between some patients' samples. Tolerant patients' donor-specific Tregs expanded beyond overall Tregs, suggesting antigen-driven growth. This study did not directly address biological reproducibility.

Repertoires were generated with immunoSEQ multiplex PCR, while TCRdb's copy carries only in-frame clones and drops some. This sample has more than 12,000 clones, with 80% found just once. Thawed PBMCs were FACS-sorted into unstimulated CD4+CD25+CD127- regulatory T cells, CD4+CD25- non-regulatory cells, CD4 and CD8 cells. This CDR3 is built from 16 residues. Per the germline V gene, CDR1 is KGHSH and CDR2 is LQKENI. Trimming pared 4 bases from V and 0 bases from J, leaving 10 bases between. The genes are TRBV18 and TRBJ2-6; D perhaps matches TRBD1 (5 bases). This clonotype was obtained from a human donor who received a combined kidney and bone marrow transplant. The sample was Tregs from blood, taken before the transplant. This CDR3 reads CASSLRQISGANVLTF. The CDR3 DNA reads TGTGCCAGCTCACTAAGACAGATCTCTGGGGCCAACGTCCTGACTTTC. The full variable domain, in which reference TRBV18 and TRBJ2-6 provide the parts outside the CDR3, is NAGVMQNPRHLVRRRGQEARLRCSPMKGHSHVYWYRQLPEEGLKFMVYLQKENIIDESGMPKERFSAEFPKEGPSILRIQQVVRGDSAAYFCASSLRQISGANVLTFGAGSRLTVL.